This T cell receptor (beta chain) was sequenced for a study of blood T cell repertoires in COVID-19. Across the study: Both acute and convalescent COVID-19 samples were obtained from the United States, Italy and Spain.

Germline V CDR1 and CDR2: SNHLY, FYNNEI. There are 14 residues in the CDR3. J was trimmed by 8 bases and V by 6 bases; bases with no gene match: 10. Those enrolled in Seattle joined during active infection and were followed longitudinally afterward. Libraries were prepared by immunoSEQ multiplex PCR; TCRdb keeps only in-frame clonotypes and omits some of them. The sample gives some 200,000 clones, roughly 76% of which show up once; approximately 10% is in the top ten. The sequencing sample was made of peripheral blood. The chain uses TRBV2 and TRBJ2-3, with 8 bases that match TRBD2. The TCR comes from a woman in her thirties or forties with COVID-19, enrolled during active disease. CDR3: CASRISGTGGTQYF. CDR3 nucleotide sequence: TGTGCCAGCAGGATTAGCGGGACGGGGGGTACGCAGTATTTT.